The clone carrying this T cell receptor beta chain has a count of ten or more. These data belong to a study of CD8 T cells in ankylosing spondylitis. In TCRdb, the 5' RACE reads were re-called with MiXCR into one record per CDR3 protein. The data show about 190,000 distinct CDR3 sequences, roughly 13% seen once. V gave up 8 bases and J gave up 2 bases, with 10 bases separating them. The CDR3 length is 12 residues. Germline-derived CDR1 and CDR2 are SQVTM and ANQGSEA. The source material was blood, either unsorted or a sorted T cell fraction (not recorded which). This receptor was obtained from a female donor with ankylosing spondylitis or in good health (not recorded which). The V call is TRBV29-1, the J call TRBJ2-1; D not certain. CDR3 sequence: CSIRRAYNEQFF. The CDR3 nucleotides read TGCAGCATTAGACGGGCCTACAATGAGCAGTTCTTC.